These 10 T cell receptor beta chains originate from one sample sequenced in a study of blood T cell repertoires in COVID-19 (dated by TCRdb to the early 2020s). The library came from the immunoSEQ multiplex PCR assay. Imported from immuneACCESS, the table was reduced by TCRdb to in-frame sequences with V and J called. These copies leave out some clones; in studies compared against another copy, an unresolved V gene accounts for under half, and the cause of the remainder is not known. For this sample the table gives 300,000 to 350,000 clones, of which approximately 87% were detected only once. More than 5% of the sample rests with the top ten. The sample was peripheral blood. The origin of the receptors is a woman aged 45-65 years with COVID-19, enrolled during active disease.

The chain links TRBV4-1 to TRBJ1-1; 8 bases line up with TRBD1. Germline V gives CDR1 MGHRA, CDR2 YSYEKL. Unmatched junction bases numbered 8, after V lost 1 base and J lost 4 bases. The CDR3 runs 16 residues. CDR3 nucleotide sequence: TGCGCCAGCAGCCAAGCGGACAGGGAAGGGATCACTGAAGCTTTCTTT. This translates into CASSQADREGITEAFF.

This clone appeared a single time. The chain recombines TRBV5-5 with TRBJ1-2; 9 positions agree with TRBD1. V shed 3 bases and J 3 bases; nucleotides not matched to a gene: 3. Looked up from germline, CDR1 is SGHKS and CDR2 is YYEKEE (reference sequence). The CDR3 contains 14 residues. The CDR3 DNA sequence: TGTGCCAGCAGCTACCGGGACAGGGACTATGGCTACACCTTC. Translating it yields CASSYRDRDYGYTF.

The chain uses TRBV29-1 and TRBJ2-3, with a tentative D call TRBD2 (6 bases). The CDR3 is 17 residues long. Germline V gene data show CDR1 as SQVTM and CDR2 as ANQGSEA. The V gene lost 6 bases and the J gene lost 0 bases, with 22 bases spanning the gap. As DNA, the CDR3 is TGCAGCGTCCACTATACTCTAGCGCACTACAGCACAGATACGCAGTATTTT. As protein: CSVHYTLAHYSTDTQYF.

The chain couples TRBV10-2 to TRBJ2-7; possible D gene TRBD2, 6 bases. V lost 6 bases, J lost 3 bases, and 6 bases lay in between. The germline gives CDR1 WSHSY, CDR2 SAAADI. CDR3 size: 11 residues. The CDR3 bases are TGCGCCAGCAGGGGGGGCTACGAGCAGTACTTC. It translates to CASRGGYEQYF.

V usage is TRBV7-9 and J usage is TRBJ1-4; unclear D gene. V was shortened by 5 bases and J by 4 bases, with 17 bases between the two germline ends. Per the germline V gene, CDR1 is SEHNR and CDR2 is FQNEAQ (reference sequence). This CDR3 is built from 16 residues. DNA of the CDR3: TGTGCCAGCAGCCTCAGCTCTGCGGGCAGTAATGAAAAACTGTTTTTT. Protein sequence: CASSLSSAGSNEKLFF.

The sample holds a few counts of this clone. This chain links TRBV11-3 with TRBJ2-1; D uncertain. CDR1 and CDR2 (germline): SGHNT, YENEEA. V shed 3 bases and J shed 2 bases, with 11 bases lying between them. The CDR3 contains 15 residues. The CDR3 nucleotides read TGTGCCAGCAGCTTCGGCGACATCACCTACAATGAGCAGTTCTTC. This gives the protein CASSFGDITYNEQFF.

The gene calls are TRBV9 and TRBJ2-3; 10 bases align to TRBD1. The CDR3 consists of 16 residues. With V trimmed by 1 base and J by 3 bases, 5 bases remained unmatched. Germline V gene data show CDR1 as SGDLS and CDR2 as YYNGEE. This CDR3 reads CASSVRGTGVTDTQYF. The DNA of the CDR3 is TGTGCCAGCAGCGTACGAGGGACAGGGGTAACAGATACGCAGTATTTT. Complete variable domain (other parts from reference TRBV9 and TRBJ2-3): DSGVTQTPKHLITATGQRVTLRCSPRSGDLSVYWYQQSLDQGLQFLIQYYNGEERAKGNILERFSAQQFPDLHSELNLSSLELGDSALYFCASSVRGTGVTDTQYFGPGTRLTVL.

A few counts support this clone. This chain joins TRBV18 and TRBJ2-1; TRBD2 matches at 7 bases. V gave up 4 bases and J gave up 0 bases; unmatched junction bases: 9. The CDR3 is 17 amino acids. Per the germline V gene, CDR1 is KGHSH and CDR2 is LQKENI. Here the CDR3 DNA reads TGTGCCAGCTCACTATTCGGGGGGTCCAGCTCCTACAATGAGCAGTTCTTC. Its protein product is CASSLFGGSSSYNEQFF.

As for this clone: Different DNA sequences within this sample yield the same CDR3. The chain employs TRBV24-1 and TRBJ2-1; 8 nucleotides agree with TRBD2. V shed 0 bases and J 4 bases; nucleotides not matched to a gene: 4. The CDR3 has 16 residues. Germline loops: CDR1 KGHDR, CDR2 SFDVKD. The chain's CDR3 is CATSDLRGGSYNEQFF. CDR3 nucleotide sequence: TGTGCCACCAGTGATTTGCGGGGGGGATCATACAATGAGCAGTTCTTC.

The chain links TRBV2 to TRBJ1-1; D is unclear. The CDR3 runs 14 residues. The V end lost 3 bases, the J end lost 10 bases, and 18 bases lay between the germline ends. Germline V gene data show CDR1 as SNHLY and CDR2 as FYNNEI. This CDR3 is CASSEARQSIVAFF. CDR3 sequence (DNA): TGTGCCAGCAGTGAGGCCAGACAATCCATCGTAGCTTTCTTT.